Described below is a single T cell receptor beta chain sequence and its context. This clonotype was observed a few times. Its antigen target is currently unknown. Per-base quality was not reported, and no clone a single base away is much larger than it. The sequencer was an Illumina HiSeq 2500. Quantitative 5'-RACE with molecular barcodes was used to prepare TCR beta libraries. From the authors' description of their analysis: A new computational method, built on a probabilistic model of VDJ rearrangement, was used to identify disease-linked TCR variants. TCRdb took the public reads, trimmed them with fastp at Q25, ran MiXCR for clone calling and kept in-frame beta chains. One record per CDR3 amino acid sequence lists the most common genes and DNA. The V and J calls follow TCRdb's processing rather than the paper's. The table for this sample lists roughly 230,000 distinct CDR3 sequences; roughly 18% of them were counted only once. The ten largest clones take up roughly a third of the sample.

Reading from cysteine to phenylalanine, the CDR3 counts 14 amino acids. Only the CDR3 DNA is retained, 42 bases long and in frame from the first base. V is clipped by 0 bases and J by 8 bases, and the sequence between their germline boundaries is 11 bases long. Based on the germline V gene, the CDR1 and CDR2 sequences are LGHNA and YNFKEQ. The data were obtained in a study of CD8 T cells in ankylosing spondylitis (dated by TCRdb to about 2017). Describing the broader study: The study profiled T cell receptor beta repertoires in healthy donors and ankylosing spondylitis patients to find disease-linked TCR variants. The whole study cohort included 108 healthy donors and 25 ankylosing spondylitis patients. Samples of peripheral blood were taken, and for ankylosing spondylitis patients, synovial fluid was collected as well. Beyond this particular receptor, the publication reports: Blood from ankylosing spondylitis patients appeared to be characterized by a TCR beta motif made up of several highly homologous amino acid variants. Some of the motif variants had been reported before in the synovial fluid and blood of reactive arthritis patients, a finding that suggests common disease-initiation mechanisms. The disease-linked clones were reported as significantly enriched in matched synovial fluid samples from ankylosing spondylitis patients. A CD8+ phenotype was shown by the disease-linked clones, which were found at relatively low frequencies in peripheral blood.

This receptor was identified in a male donor with ankylosing spondylitis or in good health (not recorded which). What was sequenced was blood, either unsorted or a sorted T cell fraction (not recorded which). Recombination connected TRBV4-2 to TRBJ2-4; the D call could be TRBD1 or TRBD2, with each sharing 7 bases. CDR3 sequence: CASSQETGRDIQYF. The sequence in DNA is TGTGCCAGCAGCCAAGAGACAGGGAGGGACATTCAGTACTTC.